This TCR beta chain is from a study of cytomegalovirus exposure and HLA in healthy donors. Overall study results and limits: The study put some 150 TCR beta chains on its list as cytomegalovirus-associated.

PCR involved 60 Vbeta and 13 Jbeta primers. Sequencing was performed with immunoSEQ multiplex PCR; in TCRdb, only in-frame clones are kept and a portion is missing. The profile shows 150,000 to 200,000 clones, approximately 76% of them singletons. Details on this clone: No antigen is known for it.

Sequenced material: PBMCs. This clonotype was obtained from a young woman in good health and CMV-seropositive.

This CDR3 reads CASSWRDNEKLFF. The CDR3 nucleotides are TGTGCCAGCAGTTGGAGAGATAATGAAAAACTGTTTTTT. The rearrangement uses TRBV4-2 and TRBJ1-4, with D hard to call. This CDR3 is built from 13 residues. The V end was cut by 6 bases, the J end by 4 bases, with 9 bases between. Looked up from germline, CDR1 is LGHNA and CDR2 is YNFKEQ.